A single T cell receptor beta chain is shown here with its context. These data are taken from a study of cytomegalovirus exposure and HLA in healthy donors. Primers included in the PCR were 60 Vbeta and 13 Jbeta primers. Assay used: immunoSEQ multiplex PCR; TCRdb lists only in-frame clones, some missing. The sample has roughly 6,200 clones; around 53% are singletons. This clonotype originated in a young man in good health and CMV-seropositive. The sample comprised PBMCs.

Here the CDR3 DNA reads TGTGCCTGGAGTGCACAACGGACAGGGTATGGCTACACCTTC. Protein sequence: CAWSAQRTGYGYTF. The chain joins TRBV30 to TRBJ1-2; 8 positions match TRBD1. Looked up from germline, CDR1 is GTSNPN and CDR2 is SVGIG (reference sequence). V shed 1 base, J shed 5 bases, and the junction held 6 bases outside the gene matches. The CDR3 consists of 14 residues.